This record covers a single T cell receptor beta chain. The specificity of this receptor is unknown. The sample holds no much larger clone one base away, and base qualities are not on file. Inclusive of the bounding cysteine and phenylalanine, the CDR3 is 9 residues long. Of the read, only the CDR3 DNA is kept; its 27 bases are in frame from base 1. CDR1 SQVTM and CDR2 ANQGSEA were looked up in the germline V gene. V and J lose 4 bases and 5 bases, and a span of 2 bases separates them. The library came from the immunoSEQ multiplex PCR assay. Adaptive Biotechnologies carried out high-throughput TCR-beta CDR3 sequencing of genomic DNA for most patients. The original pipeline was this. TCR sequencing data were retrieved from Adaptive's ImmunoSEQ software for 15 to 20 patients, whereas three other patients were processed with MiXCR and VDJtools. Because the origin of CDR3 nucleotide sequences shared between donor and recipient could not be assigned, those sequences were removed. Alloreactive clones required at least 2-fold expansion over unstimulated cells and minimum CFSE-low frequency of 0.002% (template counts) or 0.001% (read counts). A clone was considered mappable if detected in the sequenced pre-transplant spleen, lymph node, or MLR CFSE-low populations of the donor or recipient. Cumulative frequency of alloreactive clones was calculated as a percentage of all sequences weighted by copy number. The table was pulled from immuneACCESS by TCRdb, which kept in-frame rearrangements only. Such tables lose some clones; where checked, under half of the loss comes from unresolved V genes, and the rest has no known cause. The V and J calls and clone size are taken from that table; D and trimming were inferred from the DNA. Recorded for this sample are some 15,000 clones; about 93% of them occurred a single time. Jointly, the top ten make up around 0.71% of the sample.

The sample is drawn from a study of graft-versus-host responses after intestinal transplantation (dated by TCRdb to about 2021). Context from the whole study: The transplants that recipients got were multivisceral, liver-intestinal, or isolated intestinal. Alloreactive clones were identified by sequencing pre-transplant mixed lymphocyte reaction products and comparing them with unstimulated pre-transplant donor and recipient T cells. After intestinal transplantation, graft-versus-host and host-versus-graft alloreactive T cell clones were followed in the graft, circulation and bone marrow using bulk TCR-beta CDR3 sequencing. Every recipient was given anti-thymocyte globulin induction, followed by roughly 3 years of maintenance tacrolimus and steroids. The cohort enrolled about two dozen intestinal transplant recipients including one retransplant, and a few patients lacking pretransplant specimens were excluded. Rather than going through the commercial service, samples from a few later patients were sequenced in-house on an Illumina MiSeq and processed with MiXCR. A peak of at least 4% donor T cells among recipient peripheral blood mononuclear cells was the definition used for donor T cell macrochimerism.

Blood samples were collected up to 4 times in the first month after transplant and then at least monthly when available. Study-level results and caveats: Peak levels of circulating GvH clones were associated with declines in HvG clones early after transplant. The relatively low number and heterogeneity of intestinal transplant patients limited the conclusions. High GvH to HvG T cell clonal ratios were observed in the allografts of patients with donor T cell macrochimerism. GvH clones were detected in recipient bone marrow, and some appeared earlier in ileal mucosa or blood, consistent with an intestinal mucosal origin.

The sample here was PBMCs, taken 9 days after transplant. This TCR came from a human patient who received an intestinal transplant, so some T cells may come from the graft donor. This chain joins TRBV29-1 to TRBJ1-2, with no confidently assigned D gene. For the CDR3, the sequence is CSVVYGYTF. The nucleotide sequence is TGCAGCGTTGTATATGGCTACACCTTC.